Listed here are 23 T cell receptor beta chains from one sample, sequenced in a study of T cell responses to AZD1222 COVID-19 vaccine. Clones were sequenced by immunoSEQ multiplex PCR, and TCRdb holds only the in-frame ones, with some missing. Of roughly 45,000 clones listed, 80% to 85% are singletons. The sample consisted of peripheral blood, taken 28 days after the second AZD1222 dose. The receptors derive from an adult who received the AZD1222 COVID-19 vaccine.

The rearrangement joins TRBV29-1 to TRBJ2-3, with D possibly TRBD2 on 7 matching bases. Trimming stripped 5 bases from V and 4 bases from J, with 19 bases between. This CDR3 spans 15 amino acids. Looked up from germline, CDR1 is SQVTM and CDR2 is ANQGSEA. This CDR3 reads CSVSPTGGRADTQYF. CDR3 sequence (DNA): TGCAGCGTTAGTCCCACCGGGGGGCGGGCAGATACGCAGTATTTT.

This clone was observed a handful of times. This chain uses TRBV18 with TRBJ2-2; D gene uncertain. V gave up 3 bases and J gave up 9 bases, with 5 bases separating them. CDR3 length equals 11 residues. Germline V lookup: CDR1 KGHSH, CDR2 LQKENI. CDR3 residues: CASSPTRELFF. Here the CDR3 DNA reads TGTGCCAGCTCACCCACGAGGGAGCTGTTTTTT.

This clone was picked up one time. The rearrangement uses TRBV7-2 and TRBJ2-7; D is unclear. The germline CDR1 and CDR2 sequences are SGHTA and FQGNSA. The V and J ends lost 5 bases and 7 bases respectively, with 9 bases between them. This CDR3 has 11 amino acids. The CDR3 is CASSAYSEQYF. As DNA, the CDR3 is TGTGCCAGCAGCGCCTATAGTGAGCAGTACTTC.

The rearrangement links TRBV5-1 to TRBJ1-1; tentatively, D is TRBD1 (5 bases). The CDR3 loop spans 14 amino acids. V dropped 4 bases and J dropped 1 base, with 11 bases sitting between them. Germline V gene data show CDR1 as SGHRS and CDR2 as YFSETQ. The CDR3 loop is CASSGGGTNTEAFF. The CDR3 nucleotides are TGCGCCAGCAGCGGGGGTGGGACGAACACTGAAGCTTTCTTT.

The V and J genes are TRBV7-6 and TRBJ1-4; D gene uncertain. V was pared by 1 base and J by 3 bases, with 15 bases between. The CDR3 consists of 17 residues. Germline CDR1 is SGHVS and CDR2 is FNYEAQ. CDR3 sequence (DNA): TGTGCCAGCAGCTTAGTAGGCGGCCTCGGGGCTAATGAAAAACTGTTTTTT. It translates to CASSLVGGLGANEKLFF.

This chain connects TRBV11-2 to TRBJ2-2, with D maybe TRBD1 (5 bases). Trimming took 6 bases from V and 4 from J, leaving 12 bases between them. Germline V lookup: CDR1 SGHAT, CDR2 FQNNGV. The length of the CDR3 is 14 residues. The CDR3 sequence is CASRHPGPTGELFF. The CDR3 DNA reads TGTGCCAGCAGGCACCCAGGGCCCACCGGGGAGCTGTTTTTT.

The chain carries TRBV6-2 or TRBV6-3 and TRBJ2-2; no clear D. Germline CDR1 is MNHEY and CDR2 is SVGEGT. The CDR3 consists of 13 residues. With 6 bases removed from V and 7 bases from J, the gap between germline ends came to 12 bases. The CDR3 spells CASSPASVGELFF. The CDR3, as DNA: TGTGCCAGCAGCCCAGCTTCCGTCGGGGAGCTGTTTTTT.

The chain employs TRBV7-2 and TRBJ1-5; TRBD1 matches 7 bases. The CDR3 spans 18 residues. Germline V lookup: CDR1 SGHTA, CDR2 FQGNSA. J gave up 8 bases and V 2 bases, and 18 bases lay outside the gene matches. The CDR3 DNA reads as TGTGCCAGCAGCTTACCACAGCCTGGACACAGGGGAGGGAAGCCCCAGCATTTT. Its protein is CASSLPQPGHRGGKPQHF.

The table lists this clone with a count of one. This chain joins TRBV19 and TRBJ1-5; D may be TRBD1 (5 bases). The ends were cut back, 11 bases at V and 4 bases at J, with 12 bases in the middle. The germline V gene encodes CDR1 LNHDA and CDR2 SQIVND (reference sequence). The CDR3 spans 12 residues. The CDR3 nucleotides read TGTGCCTCCCGGGACCTGAATCAGCCCCAGCATTTT. Residues: CASRDLNQPQHF.

V gene TRBV6-2 or TRBV6-3 combines with J gene TRBJ2-2; D is possibly TRBD1 or TRBD2 (5 bases each). The germline V gene encodes CDR1 MNHEY and CDR2 SVGEGT. Deletions cut 6 bases from V and 6 bases from J, with 11 bases between. The CDR3 sequence is 13 residues long. CDR3 DNA sequence: TGTGCCAGCAGCCTAATGGGGGCCGGGGAGCTGTTTTTT. Residues: CASSLMGAGELFF.

The J gene is TRBJ2-7, the V gene TRBV4-2, with 9 positions matching TRBD2. This CDR3 is built from 16 residues. Trimming took 1 base from V and 2 from J; bases not matched to a gene: 6. Germline assignment: CDR1 LGHNA and CDR2 YNFKEQ. CDR3 DNA sequence: TGTGCCAGCAGCCAAGCCACTAGCGGGCGTACCTACGAGCAGTACTTC. This gives the protein CASSQATSGRTYEQYF.

The chain joins TRBV19 to TRBJ2-3; D assignment may be TRBD1 or TRBD2 (6 bases each). Trimming pared 5 bases from V and 1 base from J, leaving 10 bases between. Germline V gene sequence: CDR1 LNHDA, CDR2 SQIVND (reference sequence). The CDR3 runs 14 residues. This CDR3 reads CASSDRRGTDTQYF. In nucleotides, the CDR3 is TGTGCCAGTAGTGACAGGAGGGGCACAGATACGCAGTATTTT.

By sample fraction, this clone is medium-sized. The V call is TRBV28, the J call TRBJ1-1, with D possibly TRBD1 on 6 matching bases. From germline, CDR1 is MDHEN and CDR2 SYDVKM. Trimming stripped 8 bases from V and 1 base from J, with 11 bases between. The CDR3 sequence is 13 residues long. In nucleotides, the CDR3 is TGTGCCAGCGGACCGGGACAGAACACTGAAGCTTTCTTT. Translation: CASGPGQNTEAFF. Full variable domain (missing parts from reference TRBV28 and TRBJ1-1): DVKVTQSSRYLVKRTGEKVFLECVQDMDHENMFWYRQDPGLGLRLIYFSYDVKMKEKGDIPEGYSVSREKKERFSLILESASTNQTSMYLCASGPGQNTEAFFGQGTRLTVV.

The chain joins TRBV10-2 to TRBJ2-7, with D tentatively TRBD1 (6 bases). This CDR3 contains 14 residues. The V end was cut by 0 bases, the J end by 2 bases, with 8 bases between. Germline assignment: CDR1 WSHSY and CDR2 SAAADI. The CDR3 nucleotides are TGCGCCAGCAGTGAGTCTGGGGGCCCCTACGAGCAGTACTTC. The encoded protein is CASSESGGPYEQYF.

The genes are TRBV6-5 and TRBJ2-7, with D uncertain. With 2 bases removed from V and 7 bases from J, the gap between germline ends came to 6 bases. The CDR3 has 11 amino acids. Germline values: CDR1 MNHEY, CDR2 SVGAGI. The CDR3 bases are TGTGCCAGCAGTTACGTTGGGGAGCAGTACTTC. It encodes CASSYVGEQYF.

The rearrangement uses TRBV19 and TRBJ1-1, with TRBD1 as a possible D gene (6 bases). CDR3 length: 15 amino acids. The germline gives CDR1 LNHDA, CDR2 SQIVND (reference sequence). V was shortened by 1 base and J by 11 bases, with 20 bases between the two germline ends. CDR3 region: CASSIGGVGGLWAFF. CDR3 coding DNA: TGTGCCAGTAGTATAGGAGGAGTGGGGGGCCTGTGGGCTTTCTTT.

V usage is TRBV4-2 and J usage is TRBJ1-5; D is unclear. Per germline, CDR1 LGHNA and CDR2 YNFKEQ. Trimming stripped 5 bases from V and 6 bases from J, with 20 bases between. This CDR3 is 16 amino acids long. The CDR3 nucleotides are TGTGCCAGCAGCTCCCACGACGGCGGCGCGGGTCAGCCCCAGCATTTT. Translating it yields CASSSHDGGAGQPQHF.

The rearrangement joins TRBV19 to TRBJ1-2, with TRBD1 matching 8 bases. Germline V lookup: CDR1 LNHDA, CDR2 SQIVND (reference sequence). The CDR3 is 16 residues long. Trimming cost V 6 bases and J 0 bases; bases outside gene matches: 9. CDR3: CASSKQGQGTNYGYTF. In DNA form, the CDR3 reads TGTGCCAGTAGCAAGCAAGGACAGGGCACTAACTATGGCTACACCTTC.

The V call is TRBV2, the J call TRBJ2-5, with 7 bases aligning to TRBD1. The V and J ends lost 7 bases and 3 bases, in that order; junction bases with no gene match: 5. CDR1 and CDR2 (germline): SNHLY, FYNNEI. This CDR3 is built from 13 residues. CDR3 in amino acids: CASKYRGEETQYF. For the CDR3, the DNA is TGTGCCAGCAAGTACAGGGGAGAAGAGACCCAGTACTTC.

The rearrangement joins TRBV19 to TRBJ2-3; D gene unclear. Trimming stripped 7 bases from V and 1 base from J, with 6 bases between. The germline gives CDR1 LNHDA, CDR2 SQIVND (reference sequence). The CDR3 sequence is 12 residues long. Written as DNA, the CDR3 is TGTGCCAGTACCCCCGGCACAGATACGCAGTATTTT. Encoded protein: CASTPGTDTQYF.

The rearrangement links TRBV5-1 to TRBJ2-5; no definite D call. The germline gives CDR1 SGHRS, CDR2 YFSETQ. Trimming took 3 bases from V and 5 from J, leaving 11 bases between them. The CDR3 contains 13 residues. The CDR3 loop reads CASSSGGMETQYF. The CDR3 DNA follows: TGCGCCAGCAGCTCCGGTGGAATGGAGACCCAGTACTTC.

This clone was seen only a few times. This sequence joins TRBV7-2 and TRBJ1-4, with TRBD1 matching over 10 bases. The CDR3 covers 15 residues. Germline trimming cut 3 bases from V and 5 bases from J; bases unmatched to any gene: 3. CDR1 SGHTA and CDR2 FQGNSA come from the germline V gene. The CDR3 region is CASSFRTGGNEKLFF. The CDR3, as DNA: TGTGCCAGCAGCTTCCGGACAGGGGGGAATGAAAAACTGTTTTTT.

This chain uses TRBV5-1 with TRBJ1-1, with no clear D. The V gene lost 1 base and the J gene lost 3 bases, with 13 bases spanning the gap. The CDR3 spans 15 residues. Germline CDR1 and CDR2: SGHRS and YFSETQ. CDR3 loop: CASSLRFPSDTEAFF. The CDR3 DNA reads as TGCGCCAGCAGCTTGAGGTTCCCCTCCGACACTGAAGCTTTCTTT.